The entry that follows covers one T cell receptor beta chain sequence. Its antigen is unknown. The entry originates in a study of OX40 agonist ivuxolimab in advanced cancers. Study details: The study gave patients intravenous ivuxolimab at 0.01 to 10 mg/kg every 2 weeks. Partial responses were observed in three patients, of whom one had hepatocellular carcinoma and two had cutaneous melanoma.

From germline, CDR1 is SGHKS and CDR2 YYEKEE (reference sequence). With 3 bases removed from V and 2 bases from J, the gap between germline ends came to 16 bases. This CDR3 has 16 amino acids. Study conclusions and caveats: Mean expanded clone counts were higher in CD8+ than CD4+ T cells. Clonal expansion among partial responders at 0.1-3.0 mg/kg ranked near the lowest.

Data came from immunoSEQ multiplex PCR; TCRdb stores just in-frame clones and leaves some out. The table records roughly 80,000 clones, about 93% of them present only once. The TCR sequence derives from an adult with an advanced solid tumor such as melanoma, head and neck, liver or kidney cancer. The chain combines TRBV5-5 with TRBJ2-3; D call uncertain. The sample in question was CD4+ or CD8+ T cells sorted from blood, obtained in a trial of the OX40 agonist ivuxolimab. The CDR3 sequence: CASSSETDTITDTQYF. In DNA form, the CDR3 reads TGTGCCAGCAGCTCTGAAACCGACACCATCACAGATACGCAGTATTTT.